This TCR beta chain is from a study of cytomegalovirus exposure and HLA in healthy donors. The germline V gene encodes CDR1 MGHDK and CDR2 SYGVNS. After removal of 9 bases from V and 0 bases from J, the junction contained 10 bases not matched to a gene. This CDR3 comprises 15 residues. This table comes from immunoSEQ multiplex PCR, and its TCRdb copy is limited to in-frame clones, with some not included. The repertoire includes under 200,000 clones, around nine tenths of them detected once, and approximately 10% sits in the top ten. The sequence came from a woman aged 18-29 years in good health and CMV-seropositive. Specimen: PBMCs. This chain connects TRBV25-1 to TRBJ1-1, with 7 nucleotides matching TRBD1. The CDR3 bases are TGTGCCAGTGGTGAGACAGGGTCCCTGAACACTGAAGCTTTCTTT. It specifies CASGETGSLNTEAFF.